Below, 21 T cell receptor beta chains from the same sample are listed, as sequenced in a study of blood T cells in healthy people across ages. A second about 6 to 11 cycle PCR used barcoded and J-beta primers. TCRdb independently ran MiXCR on the 5' RACE reads; one entry per CDR3 protein. The sample contains 600,000 or so distinct CDR3 sequences, 20% to 25% of which appear only once. Sequenced: blood. The source of these receptors is a man between 65 and 80 years old in good health.

This clonotype turned up a few times. This chain links TRBV2 with TRBJ2-3; TRBD1 is a possible D gene (6 bases). Between the trimmed V and J ends, which lost 5 bases and 0 bases, there was a span of 18 bases. The V gene's germline CDR1 is SNHLY and CDR2 FYNNEI. CDR3 length: 17 amino acids. The CDR3 coding sequence is TGTGCCAGCAGTTCTCCCACTGGGGGACAAAGCACAGATACGCAGTATTTT. This gives the protein CASSSPTGGQSTDTQYF.

This sequence joins TRBV2 and TRBJ2-3; D unclear. This CDR3 has 14 residues. The V end was cut by 4 bases, the J end by 4 bases, with 12 bases between. The V gene's germline CDR1 is SNHLY and CDR2 FYNNEI. The CDR3 DNA follows: TGTGCCAGCAGTGCCGGAGACCCTCCAGATACGCAGTATTTT. Translation: CASSAGDPPDTQYF.

This chain connects TRBV24-1 to TRBJ2-1; D is ambiguous. Germline assignment: CDR1 KGHDR and CDR2 SFDVKD. This CDR3 has 14 amino acids. Trimming shortened V by 2 bases and J by 0 bases, and 4 bases separated the two germline ends. The CDR3 protein is CATSDWDSYNEQFF. In nucleotides, the CDR3 is TGTGCCACCAGTGATTGGGACTCCTACAATGAGCAGTTCTTC.

This clonotype has only a few counts. The rearrangement uses TRBV10-3 and TRBJ2-2; tentative D call: TRBD2 (5 bases). Germline V gene data show CDR1 as ENHRY and CDR2 as SYGVKD. This CDR3 region has 14 residues. Trimming took 8 bases from V and 6 from J, leaving 16 bases between them. CDR3 amino acids: CAIGIRGESGELFF. The DNA of the CDR3 is TGTGCCATCGGGATCCGGGGAGAGTCCGGGGAGCTGTTTTTT.

The rearrangement links TRBV7-2 to TRBJ2-7; D uncertain. V lost 5 bases and J 1 base, leaving 9 bases between the germline ends. The germline CDR1 and CDR2 sequences are SGHTA and FQGNSA. The CDR3 sequence is 13 residues long. The CDR3 is CASSGGPSYEQYF. In DNA, the CDR3 is TGTGCCAGCAGCGGTGGGCCGTCCTACGAGCAGTACTTC.

The chain is built from TRBV5-1 and TRBJ2-2, with 9 bases that match TRBD1. CDR3 length: 15 amino acids. Trimming cost V 0 bases and J 7 bases; bases outside gene matches: 4. Germline loops: CDR1 SGHRS, CDR2 YFSETQ. This CDR3 is CASSLEGQGVGELFF. CDR3 nucleotide sequence: TGCGCCAGCAGCTTGGAGGGACAGGGAGTCGGGGAGCTGTTTTTT.

A few counts support this clonotype. The chain is built from TRBV6-5 and TRBJ1-2, with D tentatively TRBD1 (5 bases). There are 15 residues in the CDR3. Germline values: CDR1 MNHEY, CDR2 SVGAGI. The V and J ends lost 5 bases and 0 bases respectively, with 13 bases between them. DNA of the CDR3: TGTGCCAGCAGTAACCGGGACGCCGCTAACTATGGCTACACCTTC. Protein product: CASSNRDAANYGYTF.

The V and J genes are TRBV20-1 and TRBJ1-2; D perhaps matches TRBD1 (5 bases). Germline values: CDR1 DFQATT, CDR2 SNEGSKA (reference sequence). The CDR3 is 13 residues long. Trimming left V 1 base short and J 4 bases short, with 10 bases between. For the CDR3, the DNA is TGCAGTGCTAGAGTGGAGGGGAGCTATGGCTACACCTTC. As protein: CSARVEGSYGYTF.

This clonotype was counted only a few times. The chain couples TRBV20-1 to TRBJ2-1, with D perhaps matching TRBD2 (6 bases). The germline V gene has CDR1 DFQATT and CDR2 SNEGSKA (reference sequence). Between the trimmed V and J ends, which lost 7 bases and 6 bases, there was a span of 10 bases. The CDR3 has 11 residues. CDR3 nucleotide sequence: TGCAGTGTTACTAGCAGCAATGAGCAGTTCTTC. Translated: CSVTSSNEQFF.

CDR3 in amino acids: CASSWSTYEQYF. CDR3 coding DNA: TGTGCCAGCTCTTGGTCAACCTACGAGCAGTACTTC. The rearrangement joins TRBV12-3 or TRBV12-4 to TRBJ2-5; D is unresolved. The DNA end is more similar to TRBJ2-7, so the J call may be wrong. The CDR3 consists of 12 residues.

V is TRBV15 and J is TRBJ2-7, with D maybe TRBD2 (6 bases). V lost 4 bases to trimming and J lost 2 bases, with 18 bases between them. CDR1 is LNHNV, CDR2 YYDKDF, per germline (reference sequence). This CDR3 has 16 residues. The CDR3 loop reads CATSKPWGDVTYEQYF. The CDR3 coding sequence is TGTGCCACCAGCAAACCCTGGGGGGACGTAACCTACGAGCAGTACTTC.

The sample holds a few counts of this clonotype. The chain carries TRBV4-1 and TRBJ2-7, with no clear D. This CDR3 has 14 residues. V was trimmed by 1 base and J by 3 bases, leaving 10 bases between them. Germline V gene sequence: CDR1 MGHRA, CDR2 YSYEKL. The DNA of the CDR3 is TGCGCCAGCAGCCAAGGGCAGGATGACTACGAGCAGTACTTC. Its protein is CASSQGQDDYEQYF.

This clonotype was detected only a few times. The genes are TRBV9 and TRBJ2-5; maybe TRBD1 (5 bases). CDR1 and CDR2 from the germline V gene are SGDLS and YYNGEE. The CDR3 covers 13 residues. With 3 bases removed from V and 11 bases from J, the gap between germline ends came to 17 bases. The CDR3 spells CASSGAGSYEQYF. The CDR3 nucleotides read TGTGCCAGCAGCGGGGCAGGGTCTTATGAGCAGTACTTC.

Ten or more counts support this clonotype. J is TRBJ2-5 and V is TRBV29-1; D is ambiguous. V was shortened by 7 bases and J by 5 bases, with 11 bases between the two germline ends. Germline V gene lookup returns CDR1 SQVTM and CDR2 ANQGSEA. The CDR3 length is 11 residues. DNA for the CDR3: TGCAGCGCCGACCCCGTTGAGACCCAGTACTTC. As protein: CSADPVETQYF.

This clonotype turned up a few times. This rearrangement joins TRBV29-1 to TRBJ2-7; no clear D. This CDR3 is 12 amino acids long. Germline loops: CDR1 SQVTM, CDR2 ANQGSEA. The V and J ends lost 7 bases and 2 bases respectively, with 12 bases between them. The CDR3 region has the DNA TGCAGCGCCCGCGTAGTCACCTACGAGCAGTACTTC. The encoded protein is CSARVVTYEQYF.

The chain employs TRBV9 and TRBJ1-2; no reliable D call. The CDR3 length is 13 residues. Trimming cost V 4 bases and J 6 bases, with 13 bases left between them. Germline CDR1 is SGDLS and CDR2 is YYNGEE. CDR3 bases: TGTGCCAGCAGCCGAAATTTAGGGAATGGCTACACCTTC. Encoded protein: CASSRNLGNGYTF.

There are a few counts of this clonotype. The J gene is TRBJ2-5, the V gene TRBV20-1; 13 bases align to TRBD2. The CDR3 sequence is 16 residues long. The junction had 10 bases not matched to a gene; V was cut back by 0 bases and J by 9 bases. The germline V gene encodes CDR1 DFQATT and CDR2 SNEGSKA (reference sequence). The CDR3 loop reads CSARDGTSGNPGAQYF. The CDR3 region has the DNA TGCAGTGCTAGAGATGGGACTAGCGGGAACCCTGGGGCCCAGTACTTC.

This clonotype was observed a few times. The chain employs TRBV20-1 and TRBJ1-5; 7 bases match TRBD1. Germline loops: CDR1 DFQATT, CDR2 SNEGSKA (reference sequence). This CDR3 spans 14 amino acids. V gave up 4 bases and J gave up 3 bases; unmatched junction bases: 6. CDR3 sequence (DNA): TGCAGTGCTATCCCAACAGGGGCCAATCAGCCCCAGCATTTT. Translation gives CSAIPTGANQPQHF.

This clonotype has just one count. Germline and junction disagree at one end, which may indicate a read error. This CDR3 reads CVSSLGDRGTTDTQYF. As DNA, the CDR3 is TGCGTCAGCAGCTTAGGGGACAGGGGGACTACAGATACGCAGTATTTT. The rearrangement uses TRBV5-1 and TRBJ2-3; 11 bases map to TRBD1. The germline V gene has CDR1 SGHRS and CDR2 YFSETQ. The CDR3 runs 16 residues.

This clonotype occurred a few times. This chain links TRBV6-5 with TRBJ2-1; a possible D gene is TRBD2 (6 bases). Germline-derived CDR1 and CDR2 are MNHEY and SVGAGI. Trimming removed 5 bases at V and 0 bases at J, with 11 bases between. This CDR3 is built from 15 residues. CDR3 residues: CASSPGTYSYNEQFF. CDR3 DNA sequence: TGTGCCAGCAGTCCCGGGACTTACTCCTACAATGAGCAGTTCTTC.

Details on this clonotype: One end of the junction fails to match germline, which may point to a read error. The V gene is TRBV27, the J gene TRBJ2-2, with D perhaps matching TRBD2 (7 bases). CDR3 length: 14 residues. Germline CDR1 reads MNHEY; CDR2 reads SMNVEV (reference sequence). The CDR3 here is CASSFRGVTGGLVF. The CDR3 coding sequence is TGTGCCAGCAGTTTTCGGGGCGTGACCGGGGGGCTGGTTTTT.